The clone carrying this T cell receptor (beta chain) was seen more than once but under ten times. Its antigen is not identified. The V end was cut by 3 bases, the J end by 0 bases, with 8 bases between. In germline, CDR1 is ENHRY, CDR2 SYGVKD. This CDR3 has 14 residues. The data are from a study of blood T cells in healthy people across ages. Notes on the study in general: More naive CD4+ cells and higher diversity marked long-lived donors relative to aged donors. Conclusively comparing naive with antigen-experienced cells was impossible with unsorted PBMCs. Observed TCR beta diversity showed a strong correlation with the percentage of naive T cells as measured by flow cytometry.

Next came a second PCR, run for about 6 to 11 cycles, which used a sample-barcoded 5' primer along with a J-beta primer mix. Tags on each cDNA molecule came from a template-switch adaptor with 12 random nucleotides. One entry per CDR3 protein results from TCRdb running MiXCR on the 5' RACE reads. The table records 1.5 million to 1.8 million distinct CDR3 sequences, roughly 43% of them present only once. The TCR comes from a woman under 30 in good health. What was sequenced was blood. The chain is built from TRBV10-3 and TRBJ1-2; D call uncertain. The CDR3 reads CAISDKEANYGYTF. In DNA, the CDR3 is TGTGCCATCAGTGATAAGGAGGCTAACTATGGCTACACCTTC.